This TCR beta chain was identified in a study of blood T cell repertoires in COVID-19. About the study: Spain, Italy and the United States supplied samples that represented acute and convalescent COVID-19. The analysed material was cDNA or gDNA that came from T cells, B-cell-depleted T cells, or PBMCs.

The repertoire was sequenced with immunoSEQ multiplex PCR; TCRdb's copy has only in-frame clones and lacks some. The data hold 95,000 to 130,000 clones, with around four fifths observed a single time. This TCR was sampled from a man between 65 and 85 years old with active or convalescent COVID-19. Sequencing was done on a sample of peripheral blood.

The CDR3 region is CSASNSFLYNSPLHF. The CDR3 coding sequence is TGCAGTGCTAGTAACTCGTTTTTATATAATTCACCCCTCCACTTT. The chain joins TRBV20-1 to TRBJ1-6; D ambiguous. Germline V lookup: CDR1 DFQATT, CDR2 SNEGSKA (reference sequence). The ends were cut back, 3 bases at V and 4 bases at J, with 13 bases in the middle. This CDR3 comprises 15 residues.